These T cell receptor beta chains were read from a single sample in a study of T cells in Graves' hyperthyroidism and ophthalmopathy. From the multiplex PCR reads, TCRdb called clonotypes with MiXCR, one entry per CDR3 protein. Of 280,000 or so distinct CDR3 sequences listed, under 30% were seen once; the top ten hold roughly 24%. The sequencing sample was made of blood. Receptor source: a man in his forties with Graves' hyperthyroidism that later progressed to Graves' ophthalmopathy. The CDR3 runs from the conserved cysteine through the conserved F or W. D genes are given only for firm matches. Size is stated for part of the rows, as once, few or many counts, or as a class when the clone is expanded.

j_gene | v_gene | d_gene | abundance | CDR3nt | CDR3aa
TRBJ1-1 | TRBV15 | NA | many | TGTGCCACCAGCAGAGAAGTGAGGCTGGAGACTGAAGCTTTCTTT | CATSREVRLETEAFF
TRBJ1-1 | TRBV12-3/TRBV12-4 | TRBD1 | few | TGTGCCAGCAGTTTGACAGGGTTTGAAGCTTTCTTT | CASSLTGFEAFF
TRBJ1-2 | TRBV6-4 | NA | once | TGTGCCAGCAACACTAACTATGGCTACACCTTC | CASNTNYGYTF
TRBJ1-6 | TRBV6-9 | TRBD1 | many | TGTGCCAGCAGAGGACAGGGGAAGAATTCACCCCTCCACTTT | CASRGQGKNSPLHF
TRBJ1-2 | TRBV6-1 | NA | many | TGTGCCAGCATGTGGGGCCTCTATGGCTACACCTTC | CASMWGLYGYTF
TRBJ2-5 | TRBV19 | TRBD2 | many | TGTGCCAGTAGTAGGAGCGGGAGTGGAGAGACCCAGTACTTC | CASSRSGSGETQYF
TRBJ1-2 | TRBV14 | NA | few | TGTGCCAGCAGCCAAGGAAGCCCCCAGGGTAACTATGGCTACACCTTC | CASSQGSPQGNYGYTF
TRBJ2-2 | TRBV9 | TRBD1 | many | TGTGCCAGCAGCGTACGACCCGGAGGACAGGGGGTAGAGACCGGGGAGCTGTTTTTT | CASSVRPGGQGVETGELFF
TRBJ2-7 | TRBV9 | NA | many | TGTGCCAGCAGCCCCTGGGCCACCTCCTACGAGCAGTACTTC | CASSPWATSYEQYF
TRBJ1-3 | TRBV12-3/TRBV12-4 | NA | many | TGTGCCAGCACCCCGGTGGGGCTCTCTGGAAACACCATATATTTT | CASTPVGLSGNTIYF
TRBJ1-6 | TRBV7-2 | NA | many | TGTGCCAGCAGCTTCGGGGGGATTGGGTCACCCCTCCACTTT | CASSFGGIGSPLHF
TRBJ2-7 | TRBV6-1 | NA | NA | TGTGCCAGCCGCCGGGGTCTCGGAAGCTCCGAGCAGTACTTC | CASRRGLGSSEQYF
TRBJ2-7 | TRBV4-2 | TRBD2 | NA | TGTGCCAGCAGCCAAGAATCGGGGACTAGCGGCTACGAGCAGTACTTC | CASSQESGTSGYEQYF
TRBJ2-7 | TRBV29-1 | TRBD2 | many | TGCAGCGTTGTCGCCGGGACTAGCGGGAGTTACCCCGAGCAGTACTTC | CSVVAGTSGSYPEQYF
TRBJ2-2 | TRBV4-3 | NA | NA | TGCGCCAGTAGAATGACAGGGAACACCGGGGAGCTGTTTTTT | CASRMTGNTGELFF
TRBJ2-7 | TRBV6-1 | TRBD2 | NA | TGTGCCAGCAGATCTCTAGCGGGAGACTACGAGCAGTACTTC | CASRSLAGDYEQYF
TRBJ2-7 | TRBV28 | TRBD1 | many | TGTGCCAGCAGCCAGGGGGTCTACGAGCAGTACTTC | CASSQGVYEQYF
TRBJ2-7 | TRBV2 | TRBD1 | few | TGTGCCAGCCGGACCGGGACAGGGAGCTCCTACGAGCAGTACTTC | CASRTGTGSSYEQYF
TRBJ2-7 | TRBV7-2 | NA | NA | TGTGCCAGCAGCTTTATGGTGGGCGGCTCCTACGAGCAGTACTTC | CASSFMVGGSYEQYF
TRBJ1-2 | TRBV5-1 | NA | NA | TGCGCCAGCAGCTCCCCCGACGGATACTATGGCTACACCTTC | CASSSPDGYYGYTF
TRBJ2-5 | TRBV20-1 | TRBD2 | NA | TGCAGTGCTCATCCGGTCCGGACTAGCGGGTACGAAGAGACCCAGTACTTC | CSAHPVRTSGYEETQYF
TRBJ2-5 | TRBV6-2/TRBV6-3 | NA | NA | TGTGCCAGCAGTTACTCGGGCGTCGGGACCCAGTACTTC | CASSYSGVGTQYF
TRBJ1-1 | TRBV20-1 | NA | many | TGCAGTGCTCTCGGCGGGCTGGACACTGAAGCTTTCTTT | CSALGGLDTEAFF
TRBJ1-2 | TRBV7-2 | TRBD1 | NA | TGTGCCAGCAGCTTATTTGGGACAGGGGGTTATGGCTACACCTTC | CASSLFGTGGYGYTF
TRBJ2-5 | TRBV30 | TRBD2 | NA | TGTGCCCGTCGGGAGGGCCGAGAGACCCAGTACTTC | CARREGRETQYF
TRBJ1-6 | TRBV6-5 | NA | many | TGTGCCAGCAGACGCAAACAGGGAAACACCTATAATTCACCCCTCCACTTT | CASRRKQGNTYNSPLHF
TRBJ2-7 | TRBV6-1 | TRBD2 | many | TGTGCCAGCAGTGAACCTATACTAGCGGGGAGCTCCTACGAGCAGTACTTC | CASSEPILAGSSYEQYF
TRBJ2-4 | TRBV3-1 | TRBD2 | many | TGTGCCAGCAGCCAAGGTTGGCTAGCGGGAGTAGCCAAAAACATTCAGTACTTC | CASSQGWLAGVAKNIQYF
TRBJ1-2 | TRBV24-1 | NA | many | TGTGCCACCAGTGGAGGGCCGGACTATGGCTACACCTTC | CATSGGPDYGYTF
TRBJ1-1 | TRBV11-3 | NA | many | TGTGCCAGCAGCTGGGGCAGTAACACTGAAGCTTTCTTT | CASSWGSNTEAFF
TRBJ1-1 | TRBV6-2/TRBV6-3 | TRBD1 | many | TGTGCCAGCATTCGGACAGGGATGAACACTGAAGCTTTCTTT | CASIRTGMNTEAFF
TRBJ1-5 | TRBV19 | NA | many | TGTGCCAGTAGTCCTCAATATCAGCCCCAGCATTTT | CASSPQYQPQHF
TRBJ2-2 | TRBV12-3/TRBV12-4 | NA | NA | TGTGCCAGCAGTTTTGGGGGAGGGGGCGGCACCGGGGAGCTGTTTTTT | CASSFGGGGGTGELFF
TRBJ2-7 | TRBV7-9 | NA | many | TGTGCCAGCAGCTTAGTGTTCCCCGGGGACGAGCAGTACTTC | CASSLVFPGDEQYF
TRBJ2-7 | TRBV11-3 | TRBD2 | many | TGTGCCAGCAGCTTAGGACTCTTTTTGTCTAGCGGGTTAGTTCGCTACGAGCAGTACTTC | CASSLGLFLSSGLVRYEQYF
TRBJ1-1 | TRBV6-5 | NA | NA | TGTGCCAGCAATTACCCCCAGGCTGAAGCTTTCTTT | CASNYPQAEAFF
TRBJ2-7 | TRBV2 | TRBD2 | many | TGTGCCAGCAGCCCGGGACTAGAGTCGCGCGAGCAGTACTTC | CASSPGLESREQYF
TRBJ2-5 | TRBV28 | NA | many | TGTGCCAGCAGGCAAAGGGCTTGGGAGACCCAGTACTTC | CASRQRAWETQYF
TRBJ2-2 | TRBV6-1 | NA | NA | TGTGCCAGCCTCCCCACAGGGCACGGGGAGCTGTTTTTT | CASLPTGHGELFF
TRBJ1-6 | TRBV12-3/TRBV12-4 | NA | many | TGTGCCAGCAGGGGCTCCTCCTATAATTCACCCCTCCACTTT | CASRGSSYNSPLHF
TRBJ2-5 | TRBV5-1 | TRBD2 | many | TGCGCCAGCAGCACGGGACTAGTGGGTTCGTTGGAGACCCAGTACTTC | CASSTGLVGSLETQYF
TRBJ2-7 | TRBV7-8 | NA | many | TGTGCCAGCAGCCCCAGAACAACGACAGGCAGATCCTACGAGCAGTACTTC | CASSPRTTTGRSYEQYF
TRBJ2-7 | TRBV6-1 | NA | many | TGTGCCAGCAGCCCCAAGCCGACAGTACGAGCCGAGCAGTACTTC | CASSPKPTVRAEQYF
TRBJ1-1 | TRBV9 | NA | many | TGTGCCAGCAGCGCCCCGCCACAGAACACTGAAGCTTTCTTT | CASSAPPQNTEAFF
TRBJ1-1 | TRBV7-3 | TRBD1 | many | TGTGCCAGCAGCCGACAGGGAGGGAACACTGAAGCTTTCTTT | CASSRQGGNTEAFF
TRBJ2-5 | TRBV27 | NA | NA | TGTGCCAGCAGTCTTACGGCAGCGAACCAAGAGACCCAGTACTTC | CASSLTAANQETQYF
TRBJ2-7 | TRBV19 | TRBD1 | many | TGTGCCGCCCGGGACAGGAACTACGAGCAGTACTTC | CAARDRNYEQYF
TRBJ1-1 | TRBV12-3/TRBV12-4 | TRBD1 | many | TGTGCCAGCAGCCCCGGGGGGGACAGCACTGAAGCTTTCTTT | CASSPGGDSTEAFF
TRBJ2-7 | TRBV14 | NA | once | TGTGCCAGCAGCCAAGGTGCAGGGGCCACCTACGAGCAGTACTTC | CASSQGAGATYEQYF
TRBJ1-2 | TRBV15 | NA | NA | TGTGCCACCAGCCGAGGACCGGGGGCCAATGGCTACACCTTC | CATSRGPGANGYTF
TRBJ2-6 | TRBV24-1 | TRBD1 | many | TGTGCCACCAGTGGTGGGACAGTTCTCTCTGGGGCCAACGTCCTGACTTTC | CATSGGTVLSGANVLTF
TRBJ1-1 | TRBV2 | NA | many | TGTGCCAGCAGTACAGAGAACACTGAAGCTTTCTTT | CASSTENTEAFF
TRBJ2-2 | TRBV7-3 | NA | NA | TGTGCCAGCAGCTTTTATGGAACTACCGGGGAGCTGTTTTTT | CASSFYGTTGELFF
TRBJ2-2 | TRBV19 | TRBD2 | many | TGTGCCAGCCACACACTAGCGGGGAACACCGGGGAGCTGTTTTTT | CASHTLAGNTGELFF